This T cell receptor (beta chain) was sequenced in a study of shared clonotypes between healthy human individuals. A word on this clone: Its antigen is not known.

Regarding the study as a whole: Naive CD4 clonotypes were shared across several donors at 4.5% to 6%. Non-shared clonotypes had lower generation probabilities than clonotypes shared by all four sorted-subset donors. Naive subsets generally exceeded memory subsets in estimated richness.

Clones were sequenced by immunoSEQ multiplex PCR, and TCRdb holds only the in-frame ones, with some missing. The profile covers 2 million to 3 million clones, with more than 85% appearing a single time and 0.36% taken by the ten largest. J was trimmed by 4 bases and V by 8 bases; bases with no gene match: 5. The germline V gene encodes CDR1 SNHLY and CDR2 FYNNEI. The CDR3 runs 13 residues. Donors, without exception, were Caucasian adults residing in Nashville, Tennessee. This chain joins TRBV2 and TRBJ1-3; 7 positions agree with TRBD1. Sequencing was done on a sample of naive CD4+ T cells from PBMCs. Subset meaning: CD45RA+ positively selected. The source of this sequence is a man aged 18 to 29 in good health. Some clones in this sample may be carry-over from other donors' samples. CDR3 coding DNA: TGTGCCAGCGCCGACAGGGCAGGAAACACCATATATTTT. It specifies CASADRAGNTIYF.